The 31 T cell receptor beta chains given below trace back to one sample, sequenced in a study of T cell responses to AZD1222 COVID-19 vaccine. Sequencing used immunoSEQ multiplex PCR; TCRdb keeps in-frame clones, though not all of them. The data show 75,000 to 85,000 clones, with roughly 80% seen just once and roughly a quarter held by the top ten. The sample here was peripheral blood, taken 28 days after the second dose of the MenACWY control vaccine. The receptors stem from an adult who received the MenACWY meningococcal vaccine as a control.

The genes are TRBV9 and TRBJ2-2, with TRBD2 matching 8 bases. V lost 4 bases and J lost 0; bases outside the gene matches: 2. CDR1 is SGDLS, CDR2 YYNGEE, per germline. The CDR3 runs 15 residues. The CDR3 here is CASSILAANTGELFF. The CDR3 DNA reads TGTGCCAGCAGCATACTAGCGGCGAACACCGGGGAGCTGTTTTTT.

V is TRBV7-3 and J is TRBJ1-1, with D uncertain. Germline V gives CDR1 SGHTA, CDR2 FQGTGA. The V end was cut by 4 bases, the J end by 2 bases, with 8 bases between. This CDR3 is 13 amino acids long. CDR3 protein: CASSSNSNTEAFF. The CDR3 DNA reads TGTGCCAGCAGCTCTAACAGTAACACTGAAGCTTTCTTT.

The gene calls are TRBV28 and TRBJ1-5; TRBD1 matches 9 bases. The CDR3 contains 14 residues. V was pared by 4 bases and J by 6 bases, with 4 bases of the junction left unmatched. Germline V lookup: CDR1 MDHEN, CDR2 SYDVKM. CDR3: CASSWGQGSQPQHF. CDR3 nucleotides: TGTGCCAGCAGTTGGGGACAGGGTAGTCAGCCCCAGCATTTT.

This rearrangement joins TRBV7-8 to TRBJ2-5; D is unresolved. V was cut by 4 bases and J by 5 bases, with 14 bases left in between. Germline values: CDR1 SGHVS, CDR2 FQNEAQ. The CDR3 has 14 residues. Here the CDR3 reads CASSYPIRRETQYF. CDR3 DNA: TGTGCCAGCAGCTATCCGATACGAAGGGAGACCCAGTACTTC.

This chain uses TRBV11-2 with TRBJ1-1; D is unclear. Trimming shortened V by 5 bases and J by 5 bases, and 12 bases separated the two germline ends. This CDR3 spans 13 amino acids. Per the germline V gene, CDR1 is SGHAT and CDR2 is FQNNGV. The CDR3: CASSPGRGTEAFF. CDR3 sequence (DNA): TGTGCCAGCAGCCCCGGACGGGGAACTGAAGCTTTCTTT.

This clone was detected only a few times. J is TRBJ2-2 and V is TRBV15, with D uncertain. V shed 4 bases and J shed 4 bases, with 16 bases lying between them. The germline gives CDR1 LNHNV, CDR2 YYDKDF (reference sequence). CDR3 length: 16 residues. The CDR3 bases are TGTGCCACCAGCAACCTTCCGACCCCGGGCACCGGGGAGCTGTTTTTT. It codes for CATSNLPTPGTGELFF. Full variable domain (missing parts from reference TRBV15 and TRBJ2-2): DAMVIQNPRYQVTQFGKPVTLSCSQTLNHNVMYWYQQKSSQAPKLLFHYYDKDFNNEADTPDNFQSRRPNTSFCFLDIRSPGLGDTAMYLCATSNLPTPGTGELFFGEGSRLTVL.

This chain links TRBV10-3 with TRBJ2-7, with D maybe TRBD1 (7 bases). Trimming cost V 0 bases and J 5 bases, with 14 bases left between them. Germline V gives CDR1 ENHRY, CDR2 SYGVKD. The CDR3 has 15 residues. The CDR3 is CAISESGGGGDEQYF. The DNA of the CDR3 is TGTGCCATCAGTGAGTCGGGAGGAGGGGGCGACGAGCAGTACTTC.

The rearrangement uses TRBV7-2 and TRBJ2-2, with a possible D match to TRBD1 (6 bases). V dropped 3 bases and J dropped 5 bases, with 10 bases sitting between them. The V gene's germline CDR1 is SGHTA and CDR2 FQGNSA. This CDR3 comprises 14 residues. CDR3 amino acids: CASSFQGMTGELFF. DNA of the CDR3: TGTGCCAGCAGCTTTCAGGGGATGACCGGGGAGCTGTTTTTT.

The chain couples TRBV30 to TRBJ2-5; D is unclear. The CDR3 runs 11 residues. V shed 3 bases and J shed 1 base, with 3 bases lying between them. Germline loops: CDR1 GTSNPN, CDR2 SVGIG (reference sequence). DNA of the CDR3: TGTGCCTGGAGAACCCAAGAGACCCAGTACTTC. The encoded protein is CAWRTQETQYF. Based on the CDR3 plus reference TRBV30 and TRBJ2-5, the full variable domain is SQTIHQWPATLVQPVGSPLSLECTVEGTSNPNLYWYRQAAGRGLQLLFYSVGIGQISSEVPQNLSASRPQDRQFILSSKKLLLSDSGFYLCAWRTQETQYFGPGTRLLVL.

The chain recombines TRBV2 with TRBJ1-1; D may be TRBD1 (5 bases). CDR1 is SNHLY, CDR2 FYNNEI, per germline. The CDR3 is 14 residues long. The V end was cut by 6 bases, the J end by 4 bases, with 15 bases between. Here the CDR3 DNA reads TGTGCCAGCAGCTTTAGGGGAGTGGGCACTGAAGCTTTCTTT. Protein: CASSFRGVGTEAFF.

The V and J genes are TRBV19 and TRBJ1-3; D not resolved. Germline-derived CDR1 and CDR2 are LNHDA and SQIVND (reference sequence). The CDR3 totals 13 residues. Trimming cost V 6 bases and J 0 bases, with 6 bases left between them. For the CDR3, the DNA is TGTGCCAGTAGCAACCTCTCTGGAAACACCATATATTTT. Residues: CASSNLSGNTIYF.

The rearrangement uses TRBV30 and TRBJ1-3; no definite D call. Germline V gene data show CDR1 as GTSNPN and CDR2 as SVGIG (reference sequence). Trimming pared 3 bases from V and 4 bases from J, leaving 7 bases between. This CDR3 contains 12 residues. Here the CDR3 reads CAWRSSGNTIYF. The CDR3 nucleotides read TGTGCCTGGAGATCGTCCGGAAACACCATATATTTT.

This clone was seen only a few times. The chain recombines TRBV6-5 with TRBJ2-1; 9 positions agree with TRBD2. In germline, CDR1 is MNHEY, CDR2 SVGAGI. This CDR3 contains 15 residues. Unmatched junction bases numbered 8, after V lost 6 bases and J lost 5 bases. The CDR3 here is CASSRRTSVNNEQFF. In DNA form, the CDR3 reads TGTGCCAGCAGCCGACGGACTAGCGTAAACAATGAGCAGTTCTTC.

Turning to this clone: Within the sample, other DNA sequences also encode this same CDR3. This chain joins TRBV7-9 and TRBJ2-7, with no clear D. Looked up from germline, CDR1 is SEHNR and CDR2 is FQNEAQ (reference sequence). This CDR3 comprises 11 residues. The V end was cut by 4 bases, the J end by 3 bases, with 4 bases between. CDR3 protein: CASSSYYEQYF. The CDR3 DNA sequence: TGTGCCAGCAGCTCGTACTACGAGCAGTACTTC.

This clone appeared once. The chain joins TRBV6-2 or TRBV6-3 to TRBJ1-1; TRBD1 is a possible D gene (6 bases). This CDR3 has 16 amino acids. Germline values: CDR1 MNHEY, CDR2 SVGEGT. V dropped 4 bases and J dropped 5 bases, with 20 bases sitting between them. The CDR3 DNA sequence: TGTGCCAGCAGTTCCGAACACCTCAGGGGTAATACTGAAGCTTTCTTT. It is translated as CASSSEHLRGNTEAFF.

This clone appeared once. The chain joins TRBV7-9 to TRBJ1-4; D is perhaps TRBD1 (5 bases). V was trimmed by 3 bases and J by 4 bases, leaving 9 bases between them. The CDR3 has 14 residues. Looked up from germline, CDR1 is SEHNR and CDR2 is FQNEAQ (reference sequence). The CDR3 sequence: CASSFGQGNEKLFF. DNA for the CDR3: TGTGCCAGCAGCTTTGGCCAGGGTAATGAAAAACTGTTTTTT. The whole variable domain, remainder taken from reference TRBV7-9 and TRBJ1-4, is DTGVSQNPRHKITKRGQNVTFRCDPISEHNRLYWYRQTLGQGPEFLTYFQNEAQLEKSRLLSDRFSAERPKGSFSTLEIQRTEQGDSAMYLCASSFGQGNEKLFFGSGTQLSVL.

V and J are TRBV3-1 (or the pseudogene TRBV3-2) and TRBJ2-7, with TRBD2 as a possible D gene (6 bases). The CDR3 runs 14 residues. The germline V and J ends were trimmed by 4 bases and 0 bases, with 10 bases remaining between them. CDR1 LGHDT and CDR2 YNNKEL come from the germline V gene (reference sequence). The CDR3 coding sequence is TGTGCCAGCAGCCTTAGCGGATACTCCTACGAGCAGTACTTC. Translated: CASSLSGYSYEQYF.

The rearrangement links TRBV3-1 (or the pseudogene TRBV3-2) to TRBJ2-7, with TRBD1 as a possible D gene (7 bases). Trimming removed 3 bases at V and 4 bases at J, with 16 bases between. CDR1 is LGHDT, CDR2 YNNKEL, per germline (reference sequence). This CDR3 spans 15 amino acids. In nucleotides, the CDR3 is TGTGCCAGCAGCCAGGGGCCCAGGGGGGTATACGAGCAGTACTTC. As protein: CASSQGPRGVYEQYF.

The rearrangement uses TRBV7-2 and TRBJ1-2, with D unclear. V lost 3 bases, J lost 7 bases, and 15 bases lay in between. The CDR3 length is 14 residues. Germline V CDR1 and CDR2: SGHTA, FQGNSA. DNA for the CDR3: TGTGCCAGCAGCTTGACCGGGAAAAATGGTGGCTACACCTTC. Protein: CASSLTGKNGGYTF.

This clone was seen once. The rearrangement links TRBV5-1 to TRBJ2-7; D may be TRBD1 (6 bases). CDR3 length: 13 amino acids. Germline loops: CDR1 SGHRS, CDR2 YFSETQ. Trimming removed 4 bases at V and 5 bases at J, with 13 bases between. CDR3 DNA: TGCGCCAGCAGCCCTGACAGGTACAACGAGCAGTACTTC. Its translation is CASSPDRYNEQYF.

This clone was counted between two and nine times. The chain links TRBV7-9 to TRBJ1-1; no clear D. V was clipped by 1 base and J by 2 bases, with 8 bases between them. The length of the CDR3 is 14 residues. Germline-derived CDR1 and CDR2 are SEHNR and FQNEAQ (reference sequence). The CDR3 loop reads CASSLGTSNTEAFF. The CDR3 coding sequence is TGTGCCAGCAGCTTAGGAACATCCAACACTGAAGCTTTCTTT. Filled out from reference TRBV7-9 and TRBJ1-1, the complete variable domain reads DTGVSQNPRHKITKRGQNVTFRCDPISEHNRLYWYRQTLGQGPEFLTYFQNEAQLEKSRLLSDRFSAERPKGSFSTLEIQRTEQGDSAMYLCASSLGTSNTEAFFGQGTRLTVV.

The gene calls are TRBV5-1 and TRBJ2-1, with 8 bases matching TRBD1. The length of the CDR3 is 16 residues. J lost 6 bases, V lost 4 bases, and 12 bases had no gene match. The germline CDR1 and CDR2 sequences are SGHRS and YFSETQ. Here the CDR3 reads CASSHPGQGALNEQFF. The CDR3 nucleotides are TGCGCCAGCAGCCACCCCGGGCAGGGGGCTCTCAATGAGCAGTTCTTC.

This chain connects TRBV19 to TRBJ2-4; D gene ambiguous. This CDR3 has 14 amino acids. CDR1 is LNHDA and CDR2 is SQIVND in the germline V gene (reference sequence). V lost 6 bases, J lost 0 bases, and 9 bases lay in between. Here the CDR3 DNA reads TGTGCCAGTAGCGAATTTCTAGCCAAAAACATTCAGTACTTC. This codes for CASSEFLAKNIQYF.

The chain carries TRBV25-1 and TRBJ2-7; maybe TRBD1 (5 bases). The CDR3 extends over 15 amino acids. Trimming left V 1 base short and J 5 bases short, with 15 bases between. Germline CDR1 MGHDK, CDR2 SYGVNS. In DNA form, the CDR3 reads TGTGCCAGCAGTGAATCTCGGGCAGGGAAGGACGAGCAGTACTTC. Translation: CASSESRAGKDEQYF.

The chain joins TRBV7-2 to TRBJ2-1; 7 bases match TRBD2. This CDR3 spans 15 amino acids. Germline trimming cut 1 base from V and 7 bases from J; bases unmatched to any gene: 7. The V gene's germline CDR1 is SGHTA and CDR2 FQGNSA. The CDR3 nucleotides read TGTGCCAGCAGCTTAGTGAGCGGGATGCGGAATGAGCAGTTCTTC. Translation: CASSLVSGMRNEQFF.

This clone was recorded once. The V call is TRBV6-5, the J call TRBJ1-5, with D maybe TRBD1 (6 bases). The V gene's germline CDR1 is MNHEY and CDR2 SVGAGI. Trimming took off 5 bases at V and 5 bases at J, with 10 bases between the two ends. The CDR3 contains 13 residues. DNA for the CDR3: TGTGCCAGCAGTACAGGGTTCGATCAGCCCCAGCATTTT. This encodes CASSTGFDQPQHF.

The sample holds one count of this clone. CDR3 region: CASRLQGRDTDTQYF. CDR3 DNA sequence: TGTGCCAGCAGGCTACAGGGGCGGGACACAGATACGCAGTATTTT. The chain recombines TRBV6-5 with TRBJ2-3; D is perhaps TRBD1 (7 bases). V shed 6 bases and J shed 2 bases, with 15 bases lying between them. CDR3 length equals 15 residues. The V gene's germline CDR1 is MNHEY and CDR2 SVGAGI.

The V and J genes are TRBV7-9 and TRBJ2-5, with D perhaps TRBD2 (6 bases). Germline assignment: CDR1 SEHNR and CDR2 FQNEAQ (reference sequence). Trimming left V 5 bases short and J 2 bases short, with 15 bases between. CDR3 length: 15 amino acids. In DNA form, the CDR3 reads TGTGCCAGCAGCCCCTTGGGGGGTTTTCAAGAGACCCAGTACTTC. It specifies CASSPLGGFQETQYF.

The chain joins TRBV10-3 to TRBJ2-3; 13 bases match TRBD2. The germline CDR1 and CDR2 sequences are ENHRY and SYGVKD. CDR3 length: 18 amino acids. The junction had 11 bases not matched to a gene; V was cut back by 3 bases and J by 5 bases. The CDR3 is CAISDQGLAGPGEDTQYF. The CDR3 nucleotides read TGTGCCATCAGTGATCAGGGACTAGCGGGGCCCGGGGAAGATACGCAGTATTTT.

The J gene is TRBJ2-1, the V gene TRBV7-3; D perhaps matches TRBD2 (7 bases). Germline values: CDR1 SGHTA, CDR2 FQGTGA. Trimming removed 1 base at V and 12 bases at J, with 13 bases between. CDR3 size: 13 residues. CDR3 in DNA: TGTGCCAGCAGCTTAATGGGCGGGGGCAGGCAGTTCTTC. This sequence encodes CASSLMGGGRQFF. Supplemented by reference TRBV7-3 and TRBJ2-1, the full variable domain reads GAGVSQTPSNKVTEKGKYVELRCDPISGHTALYWYRQSLGQGPEFLIYFQGTGAADDSGLPNDRFFAVRPEGSVSTLKIQRTERGDSAVYLCASSLMGGGRQFFGPGTRLTVL.

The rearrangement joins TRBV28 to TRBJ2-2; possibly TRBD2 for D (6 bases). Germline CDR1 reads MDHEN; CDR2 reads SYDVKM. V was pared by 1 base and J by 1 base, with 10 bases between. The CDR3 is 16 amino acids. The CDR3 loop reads CASSLYPRGNTGELFF. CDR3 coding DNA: TGTGCCAGCAGTTTATATCCGCGGGGGAACACCGGGGAGCTGTTTTTT.